These 23 T cell receptor beta chains share one sample of origin, sequenced in a study of T cell changes during pregnancy in multiple sclerosis. The protocol was immunoSEQ multiplex PCR, while the TCRdb copy is restricted to in-frame clones and leaves out a portion. Of 10,000 or so clones in the sample, 83% were seen once. The sample here was CD8+ T cells from peripheral blood mononuclear cells, taken in the third trimester of pregnancy. The receptors shown here come from a female donor in good health, enrolled as a control in a pregnancy study.

This clone was counted only a few times. The genes are TRBV6-5 and TRBJ2-1; the match to TRBD1 covers 9 bases. After removal of 7 bases from V and 3 bases from J, the junction contained 4 bases not matched to a gene. This CDR3 spans 14 amino acids. Germline CDR1 is MNHEY and CDR2 is SVGAGI. The CDR3 is CASKPGQGYNEQFF. Here the CDR3 DNA reads TGTGCCAGCAAACCGGGACAGGGCTACAATGAGCAGTTCTTC.

This clone appeared a few times. The V call is TRBV9, the J call TRBJ2-7; D uncertain. Deletions cut 3 bases from V and 2 bases from J, with 18 bases between. The CDR3 totals 16 residues. Germline CDR1 and CDR2: SGDLS and YYNGEE. In DNA, the CDR3 is TGTGCCAGCAGCGATTCGTTCCAGAATGAACCCTACGAGCAGTACTTC. Its protein is CASSDSFQNEPYEQYF.

The rearrangement uses TRBV13 and TRBJ2-3; 7 bases are shared with TRBD2. Germline V gives CDR1 PRHDT, CDR2 FYEKMQ (reference sequence). The CDR3 spans 14 residues. V gave up 5 bases and J gave up 1 base; unmatched junction bases: 3. CDR3 region: CASSPRGGTDTQYF. The DNA for the CDR3 is TGTGCCAGCAGCCCACGGGGGGGCACAGATACGCAGTATTTT. The whole variable domain, remainder taken from reference TRBV13 and TRBJ2-3, is AAGVIQSPRHLIKEKRETATLKCYPIPRHDTVYWYQQGPGQDPQFLISFYEKMQSDKGSIPDRFSAQQFSDYHSELNMSSLELGDSALYFCASSPRGGTDTQYFGPGTRLTVL.

The DNA for the CDR3 is TGTGCCAGCAGCCAAGTAGTAAGTGGAGGGCAGTTCTTC. It yields the protein CASSQVVSGGQFF. V usage is TRBV4-2 and J usage is TRBJ2-1; D might be TRBD2 (5 bases). CDR1 and CDR2 (germline): LGHNA, YNFKEQ. The length of the CDR3 is 13 residues. Trimming pared 1 base from V and 12 bases from J, leaving 13 bases between.

This chain uses TRBV21-1 with TRBJ1-6; TRBD1, the table's D call, lacks a check against the DNA. TRBV21-1 is recorded as a pseudogene. The length of the CDR3 is 17 residues. CDR3 DNA: TGTGCCAGCAGCAAAGCCAGAAGGGGGCCCTATAATTCACCCCTCCACTTT. It encodes CASSKARRGPYNSPLHF.

This rearrangement joins TRBV27 to TRBJ2-1; 10 nucleotides agree with TRBD2. The V gene's germline CDR1 is MNHEY and CDR2 SMNVEV (reference sequence). V lost 8 bases, J lost 3 bases, and 10 bases stayed unmatched. The length of the CDR3 is 16 residues. The CDR3 loop is CASSPAGGHFYNEQFF. The CDR3 DNA reads TGTGCCAGCTCACCAGCGGGAGGGCATTTCTACAATGAGCAGTTCTTC.

The chain carries TRBV6-5 and TRBJ2-1; D is undetermined. CDR1 and CDR2 (germline): MNHEY, SVGAGI. V lost 2 bases and J lost 4, with 6 bases in between. The CDR3 totals 13 residues. For the CDR3, the DNA is TGTGCCAGCAGTTACAGCGCGTACAATGAGCAGTTCTTC. The encoded protein is CASSYSAYNEQFF.

The gene calls are TRBV27 and TRBJ1-1; D gene ambiguous. CDR1 and CDR2 from the germline V gene are MNHEY and SMNVEV (reference sequence). The CDR3 covers 14 residues. With 0 bases removed from V and 3 bases from J, the gap between germline ends came to 8 bases. This CDR3 is CASSLSPGDTEAFF. CDR3 bases: TGTGCCAGCAGTTTATCCCCGGGAGACACTGAAGCTTTCTTT.

This clone was detected a few times. The V call is TRBV6-1, the J call TRBJ1-6; D is uncertain. There are 14 residues in the CDR3. Germline CDR1 is MNHNS and CDR2 is SASEGT. The ends were cut back, 2 bases at V and 7 bases at J, with 9 bases in the middle. The CDR3 loop is CASSESSENSPLHF. The CDR3 bases are TGTGCCAGCAGTGAATCCTCGGAGAATTCACCCCTCCACTTT.

This clone appeared once. Other DNA sequences in the same sample also yield this CDR3. The chain has TRBV6-4 and TRBJ2-3; 8 bases are shared with TRBD2. Germline CDR1 is MRHNA and CDR2 is SNTAGT. Germline trimming cut 0 bases from V and 4 bases from J; bases unmatched to any gene: 0. CDR3 size: 14 residues. CDR3 in amino acids: CASSDSGGADTQYF. The CDR3 region has the DNA TGTGCCAGCAGTGACTCCGGGGGGGCAGATACGCAGTATTTT.

V usage is TRBV6-6 and J usage is TRBJ2-7; 9 nucleotides align to TRBD1. Per germline, CDR1 MNHNY and CDR2 SVGAGI (reference sequence). The CDR3 totals 15 residues. V was pared by 5 bases and J by 4 bases, with 9 bases of the junction left unmatched. The CDR3 DNA follows: TGTGCCAGCAGTCAGGGGCGGGACAGGGTATACGAGCAGTACTTC. Protein product: CASSQGRDRVYEQYF.

The V gene is TRBV7-9, the J gene TRBJ2-7, with 7 positions matching TRBD1. The germline V gene encodes CDR1 SEHNR and CDR2 FQNEAQ (reference sequence). V dropped 11 bases and J dropped 2; count of bases not matched to a gene: 12. This CDR3 contains 14 residues. CDR3 coding DNA: TGTGCCGCAGCCCTCCGGGACAGTCCCTACGAGCAGTACTTC. Translation gives CAAALRDSPYEQYF.

This chain connects TRBV28 to TRBJ1-5; D is unresolved. CDR1 MDHEN and CDR2 SYDVKM come from the germline V gene. The length of the CDR3 is 16 residues. Trimming removed 6 bases from V and 1 base from J, with 16 bases in between. CDR3 region: CASSNRATRSNQPQHF. The CDR3 nucleotides read TGTGCCAGCAGCAACCGCGCCACGAGGAGCAATCAGCCCCAGCATTTT.

The CDR3 DNA is TGTGCCATCAGTGACGGACTAGCGGGCCTCTACGAGCAGTACTTC. Encoded protein: CAISDGLAGLYEQYF. V gene TRBV10-3 combines with J gene TRBJ2-7; TRBD2 matches 11 bases. The CDR3 contains 15 residues. J gave up 3 bases and V 3 bases, and 4 bases lay outside the gene matches. Per germline, CDR1 ENHRY and CDR2 SYGVKD.

The chain has TRBV5-6 and TRBJ2-3, with D tentatively TRBD1 (6 bases). Germline lookup yields CDR1 SGHDT and CDR2 YYEEEE. V dropped 2 bases and J dropped 0 bases, with 10 bases sitting between them. The CDR3 covers 15 residues. The CDR3 protein is CASSFDRRSTDTQYF. CDR3 DNA sequence: TGTGCCAGCAGCTTCGACAGGCGTAGCACAGATACGCAGTATTTT.

The J gene is TRBJ2-2, the V gene TRBV6-1; 9 bases align to TRBD2. Germline V CDR1 and CDR2: MNHNS, SASEGT. J was trimmed by 7 bases and V by 7 bases; bases with no gene match: 7. The CDR3 totals 14 residues. The CDR3: CASIIAGEYGELFF. CDR3 in DNA: TGTGCCAGCATTATAGCGGGAGAATACGGGGAGCTGTTTTTT.

The V call is TRBV7-9, the J call TRBJ2-1, with 8 bases that match TRBD2. The CDR3 loop spans 15 amino acids. The V gene end was trimmed by 5 bases and the J gene end by 4 bases; junction bases not matched to a gene: 7. Per the germline V gene, CDR1 is SEHNR and CDR2 is FQNEAQ (reference sequence). This CDR3 reads CASSNRGGTYNEQFF. The CDR3 DNA reads as TGTGCCAGCAGCAACCGGGGGGGTACTTACAATGAGCAGTTCTTC.

This rearrangement joins TRBV27 to TRBJ2-3; 8 nucleotides agree with TRBD1. J was trimmed by 6 bases and V by 6 bases; bases with no gene match: 11. Germline V CDR1 and CDR2: MNHEY, SMNVEV (reference sequence). This CDR3 region has 15 residues. CDR3 region: CASSTHRGLSDTQYF. The DNA of the CDR3 is TGTGCCAGCAGCACACACAGGGGGTTGTCGGATACGCAGTATTTT.

The chain recombines TRBV6-1 with TRBJ2-3, with 7 bases matching TRBD2. Trimming at V came to 4 bases and at J to 5 bases, leaving 12 bases not matched to a gene. The CDR3 loop spans 16 amino acids. CDR1 MNHNS and CDR2 SASEGT come from the germline V gene. CDR3 protein: CASSAGMASGGDTQYF. As DNA, the CDR3 is TGTGCCAGCAGTGCGGGAATGGCTAGCGGAGGAGATACGCAGTATTTT.

CDR3 amino acids: CASSLGLVTYEQYF. The CDR3, as DNA: TGTGCCAGCAGCCTCGGACTAGTAACCTACGAGCAGTACTTC. The chain carries TRBV7-2 and TRBJ2-7; TRBD2 agrees at 7 bases. Germline V gives CDR1 SGHTA, CDR2 FQGNSA. The CDR3 runs 14 residues. After removal of 5 bases from V and 2 bases from J, the junction contained 6 bases not matched to a gene.

J is TRBJ2-7 and V is TRBV4-1; TRBD2 agrees at 10 bases. CDR1 and CDR2 (germline): MGHRA, YSYEKL. This CDR3 spans 13 amino acids. The J segment lost 5 bases and the V segment lost 4 bases, leaving 2 bases of the junction unmatched. DNA of the CDR3: TGCGCCAGCAGCCCAGGACTAGCGGACGAGCAGTACTTC. This sequence encodes CASSPGLADEQYF.

V is TRBV15 and J is TRBJ1-1, with 7 bases lining up with TRBD1. Germline V CDR1 and CDR2: LNHNV, YYDKDF (reference sequence). This CDR3 region has 14 residues. V lost 6 bases, J lost 4 bases, and 8 bases stayed unmatched. CDR3 sequence (DNA): TGTGCCACCAGAGGGGGGACAGTCTTCACTGAAGCTTTCTTT. Translating it yields CATRGGTVFTEAFF.

This clone was observed a single time. CDR3 sequence (DNA): TGTGCCAGCAGCGAGGACAGGGAGAACGAAAAACTGTTTTTT. Protein sequence: CASSEDRENEKLFF. The chain has TRBV7-9 and TRBJ1-4; 8 bases are a match to TRBD1. Trimming removed 5 bases from V and 8 bases from J; junction bases left unmatched: 7. This CDR3 spans 14 amino acids. CDR1 and CDR2 from the germline V gene are SEHNR and FQNEAQ (reference sequence).